This T cell receptor beta chain was identified in a study of T cell responses to AZD1222 COVID-19 vaccine. Study observations and caveats: The study sampled repertoires only after the peak T cell response. Reports indicate that nearly half of spike-specific TCRs are directed at unmutated variant regions. Possibly, clonal diversity was underestimated; donors were largely white British and included more females.

About this clone itself: The antigen is not known.

V lost 6 bases to trimming and J lost 0 bases; unmatched junction nucleotides: 8. CDR1 SGHTA and CDR2 FQGNSA come from the germline V gene. CDR3 length: 16 amino acids. The data were produced by immunoSEQ multiplex PCR, yet TCRdb's version contains in-frame clones alone and is incomplete. This table has roughly 120,000 clones, around 89% appearing once. The material sequenced was peripheral blood, taken 28 days after the second AZD1222 dose. This clonotype was obtained from an adult who received the AZD1222 COVID-19 vaccine. V is TRBV7-2 and J is TRBJ2-1; TRBD2 agrees at 7 bases. The CDR3 coding sequence is TGTGCCAGCAGTTTAACCCGCGGGAGCTCCTACAATGAGCAGTTCTTC. Residues: CASSLTRGSSYNEQFF. The variable domain in full, with the rest retrieved from reference TRBV7-2 and TRBJ2-1, is GAGVSQSPSNKVTEKGKDVELRCDPISGHTALYWYRQSLGQGLEFLIYFQGNSAPDKSGLPSDRFSAERTGGSVSTLTIQRTQQEDSAVYLCASSLTRGSSYNEQFFGPGTRLTVL.